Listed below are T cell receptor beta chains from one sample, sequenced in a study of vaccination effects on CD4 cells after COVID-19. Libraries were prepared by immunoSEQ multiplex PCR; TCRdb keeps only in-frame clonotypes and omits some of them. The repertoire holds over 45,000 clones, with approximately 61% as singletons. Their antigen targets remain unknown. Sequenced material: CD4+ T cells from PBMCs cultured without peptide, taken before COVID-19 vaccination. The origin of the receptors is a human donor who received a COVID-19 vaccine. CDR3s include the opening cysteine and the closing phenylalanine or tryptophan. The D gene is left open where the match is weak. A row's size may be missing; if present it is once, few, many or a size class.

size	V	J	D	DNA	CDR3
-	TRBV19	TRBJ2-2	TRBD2	TGTGCCAGTAGAAGGACTAGCGGGGACACCGGGGAGCTGTTTTTT	CASRRTSGDTGELFF
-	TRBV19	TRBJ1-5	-	TGTGCCAGTAGTATTGGGGCCGCACTCTTTAGCAATCAGCCCCAGCATTTT	CASSIGAALFSNQPQHF
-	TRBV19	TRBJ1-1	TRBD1	TGTGCCAGTAGTATAGCGGGACAGGGCCCGAACACTGAAGCTTTCTTT	CASSIAGQGPNTEAFF
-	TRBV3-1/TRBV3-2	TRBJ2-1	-	TGTGCCAGCAGCCCTTATGGGATTTGGGGGAGAGTTTACAATGAGCAGTTCTTC	CASSPYGIWGRVYNEQFF
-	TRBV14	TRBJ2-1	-	TGTGCCAGCAGCCAAGAACGTCGCCGGAGCGACAATGAGCAGTTCTTC	CASSQERRRSDNEQFF
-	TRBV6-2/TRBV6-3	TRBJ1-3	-	TGTGCCAGCAGTTACCTGACAGTCTCTGGAAACACCATATATTTT	CASSYLTVSGNTIYF
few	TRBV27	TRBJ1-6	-	TGTGCCAGCAGTTCCCCTCCCGGGCCTCTATCGCCACCCCTCCACTTT	CASSSPPGPLSPPLHF
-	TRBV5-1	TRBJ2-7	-	TGCGCCAGCAGCTTAACGGGGACGGCCTACGAGCAGTACTTC	CASSLTGTAYEQYF
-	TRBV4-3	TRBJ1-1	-	TGCGCCAGCAGCCCCGAGACGGAGAACACTGAAGCTTTCTTT	CASSPETENTEAFF
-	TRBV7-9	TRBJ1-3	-	TGTGCCAGCAGCTTTGACACTTACTCTGGAAACACCATATATTTT	CASSFDTYSGNTIYF
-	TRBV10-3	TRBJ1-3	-	TGTGCCACCTTGTCCGGGACGGCTGGAAACACCATATATTTT	CATLSGTAGNTIYF
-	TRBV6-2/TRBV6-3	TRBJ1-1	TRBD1	TGTGCCAGCAACCCATACAGGGGAGCTTTGGACACTGAAGCTTTCTTT	CASNPYRGALDTEAFF
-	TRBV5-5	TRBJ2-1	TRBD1	TGTGCCAGCAGCTTGGGACAGGGGACACACAATGAGCAGTTCTTC	CASSLGQGTHNEQFF
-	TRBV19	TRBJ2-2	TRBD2	TGTGCCAGTAGTACACGGACTAGCGGGAAGGCGAACACCGGGGAGCTGTTTTTT	CASSTRTSGKANTGELFF
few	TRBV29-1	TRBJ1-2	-	TGCAGCGTTGAAATTGGACCAGGAGGCTACACCTTC	CSVEIGPGGYTF
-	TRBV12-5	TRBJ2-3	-	TGTGCTAGTGGTTCAGAGCTGAGCACAGATACGCAGTATTTT	CASGSELSTDTQYF
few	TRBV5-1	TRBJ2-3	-	TGCGCCAGCAGCTTGACTTTTCCCCCCGCTACGCAGTATTTT	CASSLTFPPATQYF
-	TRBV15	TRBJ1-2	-	TGTGCCACCAGCAGACCGGATCCCTATGGCTACACCTTC	CATSRPDPYGYTF
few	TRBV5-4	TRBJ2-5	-	TGTGCCACCACTGCGCTCGCAAGCGGGCAAGAGACCCAGTACTTC	CATTALASGQETQYF
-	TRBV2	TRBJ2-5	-	TGTGCCAGCAGTGAAGTAAAGGGGGGCGTTGAGACCCAGTACTTC	CASSEVKGGVETQYF
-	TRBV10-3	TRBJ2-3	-	TGTGCCATCAGTGATTCCCGGGGGACAAAAAGAGATACGCAGTATTTT	CAISDSRGTKRDTQYF
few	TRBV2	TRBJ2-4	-	TGTGCCAGCAACAGCAGGGGTGTCGTCCAGTACTTC	CASNSRGVVQYF
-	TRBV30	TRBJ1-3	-	TGTGCCTGTAACCAAGGTGCTGGAAACACCATATATTTT	CACNQGAGNTIYF
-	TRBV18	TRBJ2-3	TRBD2	TGTGCCAGCTCACCAATCGGGGGGGGCGGCACAGATACGCAGTATTTT	CASSPIGGGGTDTQYF
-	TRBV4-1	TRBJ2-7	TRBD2	TGCGCCAGCAGCCCCCGAGGAGGGCTAGCGGGAGTGTTCGAGCAGTACTTC	CASSPRGGLAGVFEQYF
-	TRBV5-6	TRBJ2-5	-	TGTGCCAGCAGCTTTGAATCAGGGTGGGAGAACCAAGAGACCCAGTACTTC	CASSFESGWENQETQYF
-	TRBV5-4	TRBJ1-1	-	TGTGCCAGCAGCTTGGACACTCGCATGAACACTGAAGCTTTCTTT	CASSLDTRMNTEAFF
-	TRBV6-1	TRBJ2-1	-	TGTGCCAGCAGTGAATGGGGAGGGGGCGGTTACAATGAGCAGTTCTTC	CASSEWGGGGYNEQFF
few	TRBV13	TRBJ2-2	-	TGTGCCAGCAGCTCCTGGTCGGGCCTCGGCGGGGAGCTGTTTTTT	CASSSWSGLGGELFF
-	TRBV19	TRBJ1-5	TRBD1	TGTGCCAGTAGTCTTCTTGGACAGGTCAATCAGCCCCAGCATTTT	CASSLLGQVNQPQHF
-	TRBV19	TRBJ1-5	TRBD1	TGTGCCAGTAGTATAGGGTGGAGGGGGCGAAGGAGCAATCAGCCCCAGCATTTT	CASSIGWRGRRSNQPQHF
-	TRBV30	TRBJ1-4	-	TGTGCCTGGAGTGTACCTTTTAAGGAGTGGAAAAGGAGAACTAATGAAAAACTGTTTTTT	CAWSVPFKEWKRRTNEKLFF
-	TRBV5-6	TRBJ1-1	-	TGTGCCAGCAGCTCGATTGGGCAAATGAACACTGAAGCTTTCTTT	CASSSIGQMNTEAFF
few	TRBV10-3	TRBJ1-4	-	TGTGCCATCAGCGTGGATGGGGGACGAGAAAAACTGTTTTTT	CAISVDGGREKLFF
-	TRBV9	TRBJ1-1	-	TGTGCCAGCAGCCGCATGGGGGGTAGGAACACTGAAGCTTTCTTT	CASSRMGGRNTEAFF
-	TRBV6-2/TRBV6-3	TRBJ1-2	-	TGTGCCAGCAGTTCCCCCCATCAGGCAAACTACTATGGCTACACCTTC	CASSSPHQANYYGYTF
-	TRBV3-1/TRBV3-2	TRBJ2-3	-	TGTGCCAGCAGCCAAGGATTGGATACGCAGTATTTT	CASSQGLDTQYF
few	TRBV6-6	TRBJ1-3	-	TGTGCCAGCAGTCCTGGAACCGGGTCTGGAAACACCATATATTTT	CASSPGTGSGNTIYF
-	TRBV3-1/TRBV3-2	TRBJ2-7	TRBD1	TGTGCCAGCAGTCAGAGCGCCGGGACAGGGTCCTACGAGCAGTACTTC	CASSQSAGTGSYEQYF
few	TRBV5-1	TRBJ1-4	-	TGCGCCAGCAGCTTCCGACCCGGGGCCCCTGAAAAACTGTTTTTT	CASSFRPGAPEKLFF
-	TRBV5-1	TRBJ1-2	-	TGCGCCAGCAGCTTGTCGGCTGACTATGGCTACACCTTC	CASSLSADYGYTF
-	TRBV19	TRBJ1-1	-	TGTGCCAGTAGTATTCAACCCTACACTGAAGCTTTCTTT	CASSIQPYTEAFF
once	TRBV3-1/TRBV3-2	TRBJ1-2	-	TGTGCCAGCTCGAGGGGGGGTGGCTACACCTTC	CASSRGGGYTF
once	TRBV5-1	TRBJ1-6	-	TGCGCCAGCAGCAACCTCCGGGACGGCCATAATTCACCCCTCCACTTT	CASSNLRDGHNSPLHF
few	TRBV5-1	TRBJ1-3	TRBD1	TGCGCCAGCACCCTAGGGACAGCTTCTGGAAACACCATATATTTT	CASTLGTASGNTIYF
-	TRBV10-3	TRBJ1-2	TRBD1	TGTGCCATCAGGACAGGGAACTATGGCTACACCTTC	CAIRTGNYGYTF
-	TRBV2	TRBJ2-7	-	TGTGCCAGCAGTGAAAGGAGGAAAACCTACGAGCAGTACTTC	CASSERRKTYEQYF
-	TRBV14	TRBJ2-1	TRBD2	TGTGCCAGCAGCCTCTCTGGCGGGAGAGCATCGGGTGAGCAGTTCTTC	CASSLSGGRASGEQFF